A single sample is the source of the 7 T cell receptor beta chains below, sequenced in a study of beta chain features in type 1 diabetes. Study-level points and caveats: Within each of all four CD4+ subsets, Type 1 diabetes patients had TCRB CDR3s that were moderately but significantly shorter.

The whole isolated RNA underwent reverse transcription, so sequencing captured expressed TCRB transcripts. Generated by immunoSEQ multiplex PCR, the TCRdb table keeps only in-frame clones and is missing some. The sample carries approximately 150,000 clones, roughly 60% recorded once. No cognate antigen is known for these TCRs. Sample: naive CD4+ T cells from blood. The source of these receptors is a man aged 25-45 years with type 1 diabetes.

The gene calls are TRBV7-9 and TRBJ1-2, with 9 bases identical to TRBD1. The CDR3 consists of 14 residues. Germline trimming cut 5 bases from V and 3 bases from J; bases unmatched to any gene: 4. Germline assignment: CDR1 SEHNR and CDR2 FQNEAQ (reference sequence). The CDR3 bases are TGTGCCAGCAGCCCGGGACAGGGCGACTATGGCTACACCTTC. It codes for CASSPGQGDYGYTF.

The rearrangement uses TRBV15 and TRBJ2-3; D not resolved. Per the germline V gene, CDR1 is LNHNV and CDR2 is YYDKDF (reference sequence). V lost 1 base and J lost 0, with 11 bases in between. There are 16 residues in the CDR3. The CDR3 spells CATSRVNVRSTDTQYF. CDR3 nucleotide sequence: TGTGCCACCAGCAGAGTGAACGTGCGAAGCACAGATACGCAGTATTTT. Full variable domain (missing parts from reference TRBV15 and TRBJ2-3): DAMVIQNPRYQVTQFGKPVTLSCSQTLNHNVMYWYQQKSSQAPKLLFHYYDKDFNNEADTPDNFQSRRPNTSFCFLDIRSPGLGDTAMYLCATSRVNVRSTDTQYFGPGTRLTVL.

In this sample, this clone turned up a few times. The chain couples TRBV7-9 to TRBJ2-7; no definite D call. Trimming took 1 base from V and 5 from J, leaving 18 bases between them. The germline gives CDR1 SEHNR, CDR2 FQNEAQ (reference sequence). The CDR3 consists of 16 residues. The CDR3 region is CASSLVPRDAYHEQYF. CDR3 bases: TGTGCCAGCAGCTTAGTCCCTCGAGATGCATATCACGAGCAGTACTTC.

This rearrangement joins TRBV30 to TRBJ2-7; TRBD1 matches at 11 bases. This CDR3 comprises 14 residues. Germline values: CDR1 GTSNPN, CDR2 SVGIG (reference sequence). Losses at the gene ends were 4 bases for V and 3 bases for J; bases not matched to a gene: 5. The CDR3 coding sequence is TGTGCCTGGACCTCGGACAGGGGGCGCTACGAGCAGTACTTC. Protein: CAWTSDRGRYEQYF.

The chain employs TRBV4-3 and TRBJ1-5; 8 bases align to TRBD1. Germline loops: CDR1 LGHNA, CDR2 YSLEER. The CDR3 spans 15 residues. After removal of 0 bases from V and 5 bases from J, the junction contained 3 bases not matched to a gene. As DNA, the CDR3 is TGCGCCAGCAGCCAAGATCTGACAGGGGATCAGCCCCAGCATTTT. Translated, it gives CASSQDLTGDQPQHF.

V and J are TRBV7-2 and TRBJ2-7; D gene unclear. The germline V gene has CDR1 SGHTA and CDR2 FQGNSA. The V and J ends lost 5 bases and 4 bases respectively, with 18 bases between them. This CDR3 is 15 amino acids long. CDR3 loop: CASSRTVTPEYEQYF. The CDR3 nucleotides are TGTGCCAGCAGCCGAACAGTGACTCCCGAATACGAGCAGTACTTC.

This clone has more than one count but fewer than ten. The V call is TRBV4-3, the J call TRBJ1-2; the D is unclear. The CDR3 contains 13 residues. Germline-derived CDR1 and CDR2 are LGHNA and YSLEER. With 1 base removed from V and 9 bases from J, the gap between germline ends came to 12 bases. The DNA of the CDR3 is TGCGCCAGCAGCCAAGTCAACGGTTATCGCTACACCTTC. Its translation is CASSQVNGYRYTF.